This TCR beta chain was captured in a study of regulatory T cells in long-lasting Graves disease. This clonotype was found many times. Antigen: not known. Trimming pared 3 bases from V and 4 bases from J, leaving 6 bases between. This CDR3 comprises 13 residues. Through Arm-PCR of CDR3 regions and iRepertoire HTBI primers, TCR beta libraries were built. MiXCR, applied by TCRdb to the multiplex PCR reads, yields one record per CDR3 protein. The sample includes 420,000 or so distinct CDR3 sequences, about a sixth seen only once; the top ten take 20% to 25%. Time point reported: newly diagnosed GD, antithyroid drugs for less than 3 months. RNA extracted from PBMCs served as the sequencing template. The study's findings and limits: Persistent disease favored TRBV28, TRBJ1-2 and TRBJ2-5.

These sequences were also reported in another study, on T cells in Graves' hyperthyroidism and ophthalmopathy. In that study: Ophthalmopathy was separated from stable hyperthyroidism by a 13 V-J model.

The receptor was derived from a woman aged 18-29 years with Graves disease. Sequenced here: peripheral blood mononuclear cells (PBMCs), sampled at new diagnosis, from a patient treated with antithyroid drugs. J is TRBJ2-2 and V is TRBV12-3 or TRBV12-4; D gene unclear. Here the CDR3 reads CASSFSVTGELFF. CDR3 bases: TGTGCCAGCAGTTTTTCCGTCACCGGGGAGCTGTTTTTT.